This T cell receptor beta chain was found in a study of cytomegalovirus exposure and HLA in healthy donors. Study conclusions and caveats: Earlier findings revealed that most TCR beta V segments proved productive either about 87% or about 30% of the time. There were a few CMV-associated chains whose specificity for CMV antigens was confirmed in vitro.

The CDR3 loop spans 16 amino acids. Per germline, CDR1 SGHDT and CDR2 YYEEEE. V dropped 2 bases and J dropped 2; count of bases not matched to a gene: 3. With regard to this clone: Antigen specificity is unknown.

The PCR ran on 60 Vbeta and 13 Jbeta primers. Per the original data handling: In a later analysis, the count reached some 75 million unique TCR beta chains, with 9 million to 11 million shared. TCRdb keeps only in-frame clones here, not all; method: immunoSEQ multiplex PCR. V and J calls and clone size are as listed in that table; D and trimming were resolved from the DNA. The sample holds about 98,000 clones, 75% to 85% seen once. Sequences were obtained from PBMCs. This TCR was recovered from a man between 18 and 35 years old in good health and CMV-seropositive. The chain recombines TRBV5-6 with TRBJ2-3; 12 nucleotides line up with TRBD2. Here the CDR3 reads CASSLGLAGYTDTQYF. In DNA form, the CDR3 reads TGTGCCAGCAGCTTAGGACTAGCGGGGTACACAGATACGCAGTATTTT. Full variable domain (outside the CDR3, taken from reference TRBV5-6 and TRBJ2-3): DAGVTQSPTHLIKTRGQQVTLRCSPKSGHDTVSWYQQALGQGPQFIFQYYEEEERQRGNFPDRFSGHQFPNYSSELNVNALLLGDSALYLCASSLGLAGYTDTQYFGPGTRLTVL.